The 15 T cell receptor beta chains in this list originate from one sample, sequenced in a study of identical twins. TCRdb called the 5' RACE reads again in MiXCR, with one record for every CDR3 protein. The table shows just under 650,000 distinct CDR3 sequences, with just over 7% occurring only once. The sample was also linked to a second study, of yellow fever vaccine responses in identical twins.

Sequences were obtained from PBMCs. These receptors all come from a woman aged 18-29 years in good health.

CDR3 region: CASSPVDRTTGYTF. The CDR3 DNA reads TGTGCCAGCAGTCCCGTGGACAGGACTACGGGCTACACCTTC. This chain uses TRBV28 with TRBJ1-2, with TRBD1 matching over 7 bases. The CDR3 covers 14 residues. Germline assignment: CDR1 MDHEN and CDR2 SYDVKM. Losses at the gene ends were 5 bases for V and 8 bases for J; bases not matched to a gene: 11.

The chain links TRBV29-1 to TRBJ1-2, with TRBD1 as a possible D gene (6 bases). V was trimmed by 6 bases and J by 1 base, leaving 9 bases between them. This CDR3 is built from 12 residues. CDR1 SQVTM and CDR2 ANQGSEA come from the germline V gene. In nucleotides, the CDR3 is TGCAGCGTGGAGGACAGTAACTATGGCTACACCTTC. The encoded protein is CSVEDSNYGYTF.

The CDR3 region is CASSREGASGQETQYF. The CDR3 DNA reads TGCGCCAGCAGCCGAGAGGGGGCCAGCGGACAAGAGACCCAGTACTTC. V gene TRBV4-1 combines with J gene TRBJ2-5; the match to TRBD1 covers 7 bases. This CDR3 has 16 amino acids. J was trimmed by 2 bases and V by 4 bases; bases with no gene match: 10. Per the germline V gene, CDR1 is MGHRA and CDR2 is YSYEKL.

The chain uses TRBV7-6 and TRBJ2-1; possibly TRBD2 for D (5 bases). Trimming removed 0 bases from V and 10 bases from J, with 16 bases in between. Per the germline V gene, CDR1 is SGHVS and CDR2 is FNYEAQ. This CDR3 has 15 residues. The CDR3 is CASSLADTLGGEQFF. The CDR3 DNA reads as TGTGCCAGCAGCTTAGCGGATACACTGGGCGGGGAGCAGTTCTTC.

This clonotype was seen a few times. CDR3: CASSRGLAGAAVNEQFF. CDR3 nucleotides: TGTGCCAGCAGCCGAGGACTAGCGGGGGCCGCGGTTAATGAGCAGTTCTTC. The rearrangement joins TRBV3-1 to TRBJ2-1; 13 bases are a match to TRBD2. V lost 4 bases to trimming and J lost 7 bases; unmatched junction nucleotides: 10. Germline V lookup: CDR1 LGHDT, CDR2 YNNKEL (reference sequence). There are 17 residues in the CDR3.

Of note for this clonotype: One junction end does not reproduce the germline sequence, and a read error may be involved. The genes are TRBV20-1 and TRBJ2-5, with 9 bases aligning to TRBD1. Germline lookup yields CDR1 DFQATT and CDR2 SNEGSKA (reference sequence). The CDR3 is 16 amino acids. Here the CDR3 reads CCALNTRDREAETQYF. For the CDR3, the DNA is TGCTGTGCTCTCAACACCCGGGACAGGGAGGCAGAGACCCAGTACTTC.

The chain carries TRBV7-8 and TRBJ2-7; the match to TRBD2 covers 12 bases. The trim removed 1 base at V and 0 bases at J, leaving 4 bases unmatched. The CDR3 has 17 residues. Per the germline V gene, CDR1 is SGHVS and CDR2 is FQNEAQ. The CDR3 DNA reads TGTGCCAGCAGCTTAGGGGGACTAGCGGGTATCTCCTACGAGCAGTACTTC. Protein sequence: CASSLGGLAGISYEQYF.

The gene calls are TRBV7-6 and TRBJ2-1, with 9 bases fitting TRBD1. The CDR3 extends over 14 amino acids. With 4 bases clipped from V and 5 bases from J, the junction kept 3 bases outside the gene matches. Germline CDR1 is SGHVS and CDR2 is FNYEAQ. The CDR3 loop is CASSWGTGNNEQFF. The CDR3 DNA follows: TGTGCCAGCAGCTGGGGGACAGGGAACAATGAGCAGTTCTTC.

In this sample, this clonotype turned up many times. The chain employs TRBV12-3 or TRBV12-4 and TRBJ1-2, with unresolved D. V shed 3 bases and J shed 2 bases, with 7 bases lying between them. The CDR3 sequence is 13 residues long. CDR3 loop: CASSFLGNYGYTF. Written as DNA, the CDR3 is TGTGCCAGCAGTTTTTTAGGAAACTATGGCTACACCTTC.

This clonotype appeared a few times. The genes are TRBV7-3 and TRBJ2-1, with a tentative D call TRBD2 (6 bases). From germline, CDR1 is SGHTA and CDR2 FQGTGA. This CDR3 has 15 amino acids. V dropped 5 bases and J dropped 3 bases, with 14 bases sitting between them. CDR3 protein: CASSAEAGYYNEQFF. For the CDR3, the DNA is TGTGCCAGCAGCGCAGAAGCGGGCTACTACAATGAGCAGTTCTTC.

This clonotype was detected only a few times. The chain has TRBV28 and TRBJ2-7, with 7 bases lining up with TRBD1. Germline-derived CDR1 and CDR2 are MDHEN and SYDVKM. The CDR3 contains 15 residues. Trimming at V came to 5 bases and at J to 4 bases, leaving 11 bases not matched to a gene. The CDR3 nucleotides read TGTGCCAGCAGTCCACGACAGGGATTTGCTTACGAGCAGTACTTC. As protein: CASSPRQGFAYEQYF.

The chain combines TRBV7-2 with TRBJ1-2; TRBD1 might be the D (5 bases). The ends were cut back, 5 bases at V and 2 bases at J, with 12 bases in the middle. CDR3 length equals 14 residues. From germline, CDR1 is SGHTA and CDR2 FQGNSA. This CDR3 is CASSPLRGNYGYTF. The CDR3, as DNA: TGTGCCAGCAGCCCGCTCCGGGGGAACTATGGCTACACCTTC. Full variable domain (rest looked up from reference TRBV7-2 and TRBJ1-2): GAGVSQSPSNKVTEKGKDVELRCDPISGHTALYWYRQSLGQGLEFLIYFQGNSAPDKSGLPSDRFSAERTGGSVSTLTIQRTQQEDSAVYLCASSPLRGNYGYTFGSGTRLTVV.

This clonotype was seen at least ten times. This chain connects TRBV12-3 or TRBV12-4 to TRBJ2-3, with 8 bases lining up with TRBD1. The CDR3 has 15 residues. Trimming cost V 6 bases and J 3 bases; bases outside gene matches: 8. The DNA for the CDR3 is TGTGCCAGCAGCAGGGACAGGTGGTTGACAGATACGCAGTATTTT. Protein: CASSRDRWLTDTQYF.

This clonotype came up a few times. The CDR3 sequence: CASSLRLAGAPYNEQFF. The CDR3 DNA is TGTGCCAGCAGTTTAAGACTAGCGGGAGCACCTTACAATGAGCAGTTCTTC. The genes are TRBV12-3 or TRBV12-4 and TRBJ2-1; 12 bases match TRBD2. This CDR3 spans 17 amino acids. Germline trimming cut 2 bases from V and 4 bases from J; bases unmatched to any gene: 6.

This clonotype was recorded at least ten times. CDR3 region: CASSLSGGLAGRSFF. The CDR3 nucleotides read TGTGCCAGCAGCCTTTCCGGTGGACTAGCGGGACGATCGTTCTTC. The chain links TRBV6-2 or TRBV6-3 to TRBJ2-1; TRBD2 agrees at 12 bases. V lost 6 bases, J lost 15 bases, and 15 bases stayed unmatched. CDR3 length: 15 amino acids. Per germline, CDR1 MNHEY and CDR2 SVGEGT.